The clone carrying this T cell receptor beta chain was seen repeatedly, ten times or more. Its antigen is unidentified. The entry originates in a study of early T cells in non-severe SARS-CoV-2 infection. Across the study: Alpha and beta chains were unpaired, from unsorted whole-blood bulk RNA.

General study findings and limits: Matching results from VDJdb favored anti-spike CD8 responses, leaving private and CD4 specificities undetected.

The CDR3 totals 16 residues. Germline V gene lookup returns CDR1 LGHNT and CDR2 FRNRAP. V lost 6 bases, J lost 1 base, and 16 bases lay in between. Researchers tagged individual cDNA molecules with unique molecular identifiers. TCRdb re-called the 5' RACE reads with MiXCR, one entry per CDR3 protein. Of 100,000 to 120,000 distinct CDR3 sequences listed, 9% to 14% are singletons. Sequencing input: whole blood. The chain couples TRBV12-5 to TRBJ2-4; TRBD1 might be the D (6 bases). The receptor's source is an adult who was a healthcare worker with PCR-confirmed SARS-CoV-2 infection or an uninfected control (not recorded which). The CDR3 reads CASGPDRSLAKNIQYF. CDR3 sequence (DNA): TGTGCTAGTGGACCGGACAGATCACTGGCCAAAAACATTCAGTACTTC.